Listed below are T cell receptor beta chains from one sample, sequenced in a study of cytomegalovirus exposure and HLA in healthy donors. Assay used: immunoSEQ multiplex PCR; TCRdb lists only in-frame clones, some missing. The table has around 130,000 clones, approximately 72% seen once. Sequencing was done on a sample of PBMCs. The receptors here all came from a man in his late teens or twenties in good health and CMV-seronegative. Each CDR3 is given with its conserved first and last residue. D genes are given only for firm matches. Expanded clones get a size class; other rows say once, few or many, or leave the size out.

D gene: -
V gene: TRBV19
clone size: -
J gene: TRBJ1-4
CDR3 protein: CASSMSSGFVEKLFF
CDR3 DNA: TGTGCCAGTAGTATGAGTTCAGGGTTTGTCGAAAAACTGTTTTTT

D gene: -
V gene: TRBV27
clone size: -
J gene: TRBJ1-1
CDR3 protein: CASSLRGRGTEAFF
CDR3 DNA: TGTGCCAGCAGTTTAAGGGGTCGTGGCACTGAAGCTTTCTTT

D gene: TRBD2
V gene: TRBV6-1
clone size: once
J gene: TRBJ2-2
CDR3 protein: CASSVGSGANTGELFF
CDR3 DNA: TGTGCCAGCAGTGTGGGTAGCGGGGCGAACACCGGGGAGCTGTTTTTT

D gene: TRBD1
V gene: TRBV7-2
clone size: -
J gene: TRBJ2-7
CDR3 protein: CASSNLTGTGDYEQYF
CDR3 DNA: TGTGCCAGCAGCAACCTCACCGGGACAGGGGACTACGAGCAGTACTTC

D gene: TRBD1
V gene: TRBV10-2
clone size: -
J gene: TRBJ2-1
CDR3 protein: CASSAPGQGQGNEQFF
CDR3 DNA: TGCGCCAGCAGTGCGCCCGGACAGGGGCAAGGCAATGAGCAGTTCTTC

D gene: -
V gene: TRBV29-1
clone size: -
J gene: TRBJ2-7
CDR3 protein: CSVAGAYEQYF
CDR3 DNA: TGCAGCGTTGCCGGGGCCTACGAGCAGTACTTC

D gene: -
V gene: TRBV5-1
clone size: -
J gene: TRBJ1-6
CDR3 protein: CASSFFRQGHNSPLHF
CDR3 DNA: TGCGCCAGCAGCTTCTTTCGTCAGGGTCATAATTCACCCCTCCACTTT

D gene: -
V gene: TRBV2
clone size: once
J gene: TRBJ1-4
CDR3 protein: CASLMAAKEKLFF
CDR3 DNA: TGTGCCAGCTTAATGGCGGCTAAAGAAAAACTGTTTTTT

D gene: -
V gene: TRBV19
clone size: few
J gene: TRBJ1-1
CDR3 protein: CASSIGGAASEAFF
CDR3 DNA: TGTGCCAGTAGTATAGGGGGCGCGGCCTCTGAAGCTTTCTTT

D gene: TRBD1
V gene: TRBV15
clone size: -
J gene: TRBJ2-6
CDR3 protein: CATSRSRAGGAGANVLTF
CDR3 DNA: TGTGCCACCAGCCGATCCCGTGCAGGGGGCGCTGGGGCCAACGTCCTGACTTTC

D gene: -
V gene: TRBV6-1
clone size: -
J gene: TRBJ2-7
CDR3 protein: CASSESTGFTYEQYF
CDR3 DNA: TGTGCCAGCAGTGAATCAACAGGCTTTACCTACGAGCAGTACTTC

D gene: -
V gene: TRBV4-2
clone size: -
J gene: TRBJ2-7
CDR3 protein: CASSQWLGTSDHEQYF
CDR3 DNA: TGTGCCAGCAGCCAATGGCTCGGGACTTCTGACCACGAGCAGTACTTC

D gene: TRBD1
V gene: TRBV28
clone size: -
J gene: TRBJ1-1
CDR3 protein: CASSLGTENTEAFF
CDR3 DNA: TGTGCCAGCAGTCTCGGGACAGAAAACACTGAAGCTTTCTTT

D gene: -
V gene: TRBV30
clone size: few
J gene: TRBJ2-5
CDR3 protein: CAWSWLAQETQYF
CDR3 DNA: TGTGCCTGGAGTTGGCTGGCCCAAGAGACCCAGTACTTC

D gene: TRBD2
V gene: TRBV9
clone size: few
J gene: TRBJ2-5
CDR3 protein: CASSGGLAETQYF
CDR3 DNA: TGTGCCAGCAGCGGAGGACTAGCGGAGACCCAGTACTTC

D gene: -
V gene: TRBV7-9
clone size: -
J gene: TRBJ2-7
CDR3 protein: CASRLGLGDTLPYEQYF
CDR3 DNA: TGTGCCAGCCGCTTAGGCCTCGGGGACACTCTACCGTACGAGCAGTACTTC

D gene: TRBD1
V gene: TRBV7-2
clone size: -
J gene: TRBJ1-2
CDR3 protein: CASSLAAGGSNYGYTF
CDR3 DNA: TGTGCCAGCAGCTTAGCGGCAGGGGGTTCTAACTATGGCTACACCTTC

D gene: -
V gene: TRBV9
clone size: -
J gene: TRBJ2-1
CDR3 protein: CASSSGQISYNEQFF
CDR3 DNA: TGTGCCAGCAGCTCCGGACAGATTTCCTACAATGAGCAGTTCTTC

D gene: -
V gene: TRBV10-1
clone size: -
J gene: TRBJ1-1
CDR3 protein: CASSERRGTNTEAFF
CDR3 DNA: TGCGCCAGCAGTGAGAGGAGGGGAACGAACACTGAAGCTTTCTTT

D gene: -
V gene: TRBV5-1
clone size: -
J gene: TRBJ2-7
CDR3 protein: CASSLAGHMPAEQYF
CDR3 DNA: TGCGCCAGCAGCTTGGCCGGACATATGCCGGCCGAGCAGTACTTC

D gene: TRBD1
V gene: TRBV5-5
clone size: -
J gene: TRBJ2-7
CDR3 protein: CASSQGQGGWKDYEQYF
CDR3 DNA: TGTGCCAGCAGCCAGGGACAGGGCGGGTGGAAGGACTACGAGCAGTACTTC

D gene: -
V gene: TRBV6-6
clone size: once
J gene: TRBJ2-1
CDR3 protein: CASSYDAGFGRNEQFF
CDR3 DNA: TGTGCCAGCAGTTACGACGCGGGATTCGGTAGGAATGAGCAGTTCTTC

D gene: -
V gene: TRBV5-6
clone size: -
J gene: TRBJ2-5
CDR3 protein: CASSPYQETQYF
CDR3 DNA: TGTGCCAGCAGCCCGTACCAAGAGACCCAGTACTTC

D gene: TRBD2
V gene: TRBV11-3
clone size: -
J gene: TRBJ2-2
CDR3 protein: CASSLYGWGGEETGELFF
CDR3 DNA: TGTGCCAGCAGCTTATATGGCTGGGGGGGTGAAGAAACCGGGGAGCTGTTTTTT

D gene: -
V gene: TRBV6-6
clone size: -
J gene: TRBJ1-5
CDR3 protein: CASSSLQPQHF
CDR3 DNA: TGTGCCAGCAGCTCCCTTCAGCCCCAGCATTTT

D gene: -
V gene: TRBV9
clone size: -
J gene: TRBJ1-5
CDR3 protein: CASSVEPGQPQHF
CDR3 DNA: TGTGCCAGCAGCGTAGAACCCGGTCAGCCCCAGCATTTT

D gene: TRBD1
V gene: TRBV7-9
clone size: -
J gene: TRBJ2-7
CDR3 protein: CASSLGGQGYEQYF
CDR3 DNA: TGTGCCAGCAGCTTAGGGGGACAGGGATACGAGCAGTACTTC

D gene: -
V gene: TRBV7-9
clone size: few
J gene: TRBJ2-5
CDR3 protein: CASSSSVGRRKTQYF
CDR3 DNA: TGTGCCAGCAGTTCCTCGGTGGGCAGACGAAAGACCCAGTACTTC

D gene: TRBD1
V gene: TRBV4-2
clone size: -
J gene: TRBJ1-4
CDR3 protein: CASSQDSRTGREKLFF
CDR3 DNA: TGTGCCAGCAGCCAAGATTCGCGGACAGGGAGGGAAAAACTGTTTTTT

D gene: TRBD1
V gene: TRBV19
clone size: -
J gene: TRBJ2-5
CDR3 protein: CASSIIGGGEETQYF
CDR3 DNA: TGTGCCAGTAGTATAATAGGGGGCGGCGAAGAGACCCAGTACTTC

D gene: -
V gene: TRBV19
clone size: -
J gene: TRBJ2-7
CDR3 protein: CASSSQPSSYEQYF
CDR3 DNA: TGTGCCAGTAGTTCCCAACCGAGCTCCTACGAGCAGTACTTC

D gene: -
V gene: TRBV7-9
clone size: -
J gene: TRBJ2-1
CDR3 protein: CASSLDAGTYNEQFF
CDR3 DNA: TGTGCCAGCAGCTTAGATGCAGGGACCTACAATGAGCAGTTCTTC

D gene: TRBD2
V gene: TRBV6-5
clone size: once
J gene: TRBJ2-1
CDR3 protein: CASSASGSGYNEQFF
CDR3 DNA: TGTGCCAGCAGTGCTAGCGGGAGCGGGTACAATGAGCAGTTCTTC

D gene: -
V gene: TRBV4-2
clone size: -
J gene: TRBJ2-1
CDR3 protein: CASSPPERSEDRFF
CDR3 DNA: TGTGCCAGCAGCCCTCCGGAGCGGAGTGAGGATCGCTTCTTC

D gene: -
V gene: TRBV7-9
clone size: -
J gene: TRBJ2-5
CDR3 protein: CASSLRVAQETQYF
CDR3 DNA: TGTGCCAGCAGCTTACGGGTAGCCCAAGAGACCCAGTACTTC

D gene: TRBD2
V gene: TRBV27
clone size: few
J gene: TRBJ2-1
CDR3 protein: CASTPLGLAGVKEQFF
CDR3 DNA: TGTGCCAGCACCCCATTGGGACTAGCGGGGGTAAAGGAGCAGTTCTTC

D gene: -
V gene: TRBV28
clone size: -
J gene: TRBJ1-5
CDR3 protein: CASSGRRTGGGSNQPQHF
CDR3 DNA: TGTGCCAGCAGTGGCCGCAGAACGGGCGGGGGTAGCAATCAGCCCCAGCATTTT

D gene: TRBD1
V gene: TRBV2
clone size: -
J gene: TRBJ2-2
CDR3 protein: CASRAGTDYTGELFF
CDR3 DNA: TGTGCCAGCAGAGCCGGGACAGATTACACCGGGGAGCTGTTTTTT

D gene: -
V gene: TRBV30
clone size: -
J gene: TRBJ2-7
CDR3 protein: CACQVNYEQYF
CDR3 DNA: TGTGCCTGTCAGGTGAACTACGAGCAGTACTTC

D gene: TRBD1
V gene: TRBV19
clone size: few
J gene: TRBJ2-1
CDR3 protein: CASTSGQGADEQFF
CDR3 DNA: TGTGCCAGTACATCAGGGCAGGGGGCCGATGAGCAGTTCTTC

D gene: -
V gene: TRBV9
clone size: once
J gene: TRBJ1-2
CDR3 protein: CASSGSRPPVNYGYTF
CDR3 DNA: TGTGCCAGCAGCGGAAGCAGGCCCCCCGTTAACTATGGCTACACCTTC

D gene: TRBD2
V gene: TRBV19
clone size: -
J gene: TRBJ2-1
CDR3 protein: CASSISVLRGGNEQFF
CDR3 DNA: TGTGCCAGTAGTATTTCCGTCCTCCGGGGGGGAAATGAGCAGTTCTTC

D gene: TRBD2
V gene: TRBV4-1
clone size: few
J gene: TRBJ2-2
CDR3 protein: CASSPGRGVGELFF
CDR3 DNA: TGCGCCAGCAGCCCAGGGAGGGGTGTCGGGGAGCTGTTTTTT

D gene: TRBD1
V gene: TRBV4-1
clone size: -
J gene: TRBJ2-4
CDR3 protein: CASSQEAPRTGENIQYF
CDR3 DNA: TGCGCCAGCAGCCAAGAAGCGCCGAGGACAGGGGAAAACATTCAGTACTTC

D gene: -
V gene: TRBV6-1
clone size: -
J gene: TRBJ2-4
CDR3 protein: CASSDPGWLEYF
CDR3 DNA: TGTGCCAGCAGTGACCCCGGTTGGTTGGAGTACTTC

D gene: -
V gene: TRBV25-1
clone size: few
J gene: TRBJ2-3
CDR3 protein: CASSQRQRRTDTQYF
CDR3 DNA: TGTGCCAGCAGTCAACGACAGAGACGCACAGATACGCAGTATTTT

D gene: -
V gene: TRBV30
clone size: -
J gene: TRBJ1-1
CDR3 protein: CALGGGQPGAFF
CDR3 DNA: TGTGCCTTGGGGGGGGGCCAGCCCGGAGCTTTCTTT

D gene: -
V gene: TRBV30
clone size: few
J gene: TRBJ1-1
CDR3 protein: CAWSVSRWNTEAFF
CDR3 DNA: TGTGCCTGGAGTGTCTCCCGTTGGAACACTGAAGCTTTCTTT

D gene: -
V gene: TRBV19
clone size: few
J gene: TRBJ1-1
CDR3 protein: CASTHGVLNTEAFF
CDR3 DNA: TGTGCCAGTACTCACGGGGTTTTGAACACTGAAGCTTTCTTT

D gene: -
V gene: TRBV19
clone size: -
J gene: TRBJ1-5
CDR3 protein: CASDRPSSNQPQHF
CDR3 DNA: TGTGCCAGTGACAGACCTTCTAGCAATCAGCCCCAGCATTTT

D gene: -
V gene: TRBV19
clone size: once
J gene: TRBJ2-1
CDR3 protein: CATTVGVDEQFF
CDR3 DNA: TGTGCCACCACGGTCGGTGTCGATGAGCAGTTCTTC

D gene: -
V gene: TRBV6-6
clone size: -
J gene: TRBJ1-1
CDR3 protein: CPSSYSTTQNTEAFF
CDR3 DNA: TGTCCCAGCAGTTACTCGACAACTCAGAACACTGAAGCTTTCTTT

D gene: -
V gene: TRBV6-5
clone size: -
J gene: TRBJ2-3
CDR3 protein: CASSYGLASDTQYF
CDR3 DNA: TGTGCCAGCAGTTACGGCCTAGCTTCAGATACGCAGTATTTT

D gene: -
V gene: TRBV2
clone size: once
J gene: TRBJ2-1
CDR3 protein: CASSAGTRNEQFF
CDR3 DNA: TGTGCCAGCAGCGCCGGGACTCGCAATGAGCAGTTCTTC

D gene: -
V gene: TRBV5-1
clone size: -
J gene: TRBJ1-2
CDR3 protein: CASSLAQNYYGYTF
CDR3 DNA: TGCGCCAGCAGCTTGGCCCAGAATTACTATGGCTACACCTTC

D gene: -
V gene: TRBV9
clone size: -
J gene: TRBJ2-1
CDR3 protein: CASSFGRGSYNEQFF
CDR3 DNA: TGTGCCAGCAGCTTCGGCAGGGGCTCCTACAATGAGCAGTTCTTC

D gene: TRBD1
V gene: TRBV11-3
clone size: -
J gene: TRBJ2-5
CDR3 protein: CASSLDRDRAIETQYF
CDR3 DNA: TGTGCCAGCAGCTTAGATCGAGACAGGGCCATAGAGACCCAGTACTTC

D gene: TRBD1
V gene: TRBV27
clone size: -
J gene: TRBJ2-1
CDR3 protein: CASTKRGTGWRNEQFF
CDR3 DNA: TGTGCCAGCACTAAACGAGGGACAGGATGGAGAAATGAGCAGTTCTTC